The present T cell receptor (beta chain) was sequenced within a study of identical twins. General study findings and limits: Modeled out-of-frame TCR alpha sharing in monozygotic twins fell below observed levels. The abundant beta clonotypes from cord blood had fewer insertions, and memory repertoires had none of this.

As regards this clonotype: As yet, its antigen is unknown.

Template switching, a step in the protocol, added a universal primer site, and cDNA carried unique molecular identifiers. A single record per CDR3 protein comes from TCRdb applying MiXCR to the 5' RACE reads. Among around 1.7 million distinct CDR3 sequences listed, 32% were seen once. Sequences were obtained from cord blood. The sequence was obtained from a newborn girl in good health.

The chain's CDR3 is CASSLRGASGITYEQYF. The CDR3 DNA sequence: TGTGCCAGCAGCTTACGGGGGGCTAGCGGAATAACCTACGAGCAGTACTTC. The V and J genes are TRBV7-2 and TRBJ2-7, with a tentative D call TRBD2 (7 bases). The CDR3 runs to 17 residues. Trimming cost V 2 bases and J 2 bases, with 19 bases left between them. Looked up from germline, CDR1 is SGHTA and CDR2 is FQGNSA.